The source of this TCR beta chain is a study of beta chain features in type 1 diabetes. With respect to this clone: Its antigen is currently unknown.

The isolated RNA, all of it, was reverse transcribed, so expressed TCRB transcripts were what got sequenced. Generated by immunoSEQ multiplex PCR, the TCRdb table keeps only in-frame clones and is missing some. The sample lists about 370,000 clones, roughly 16% seen once, with about 0.019% in the top ten. The CDR3 loop spans 14 amino acids. In germline, CDR1 is MNHEY, CDR2 SVGAGI. The trim removed 9 bases at V and 0 bases at J, leaving 5 bases unmatched. Findings and caveats of the study: The study found moderately but significantly shorter TCRB CDR3s in all four CD4+ subsets of Type 1 diabetes patients.

The chain uses TRBV6-5 and TRBJ2-4; 7 bases are a match to TRBD1. The clonotype comes from a woman between 18 and 30 years old in good health. The material sequenced was naive CD4+ T cells from blood. CDR3 sequence: CARTGAIAKNIQYF. The DNA for the CDR3 is TGTGCCAGAACAGGGGCTATAGCCAAAAACATTCAGTACTTC.